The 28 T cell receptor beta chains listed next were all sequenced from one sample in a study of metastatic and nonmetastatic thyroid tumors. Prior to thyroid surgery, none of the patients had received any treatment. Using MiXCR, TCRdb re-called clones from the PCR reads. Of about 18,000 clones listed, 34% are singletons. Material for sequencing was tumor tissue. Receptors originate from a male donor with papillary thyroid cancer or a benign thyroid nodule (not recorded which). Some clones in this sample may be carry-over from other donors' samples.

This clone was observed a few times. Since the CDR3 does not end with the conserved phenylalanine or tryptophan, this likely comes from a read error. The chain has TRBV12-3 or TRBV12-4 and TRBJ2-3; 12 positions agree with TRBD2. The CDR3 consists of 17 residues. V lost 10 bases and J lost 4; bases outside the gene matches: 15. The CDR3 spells CANSPHRLAGAADTQYL. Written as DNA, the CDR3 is TGTGCCAACAGCCCCCACCGACTAGCGGGAGCCGCAGATACGCAGTATCTT.

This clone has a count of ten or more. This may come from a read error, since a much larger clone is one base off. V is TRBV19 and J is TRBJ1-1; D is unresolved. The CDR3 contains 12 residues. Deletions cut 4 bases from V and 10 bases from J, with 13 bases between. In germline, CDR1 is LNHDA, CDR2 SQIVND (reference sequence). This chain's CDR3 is CASSTAKSGAFF. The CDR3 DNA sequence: TGTGCCAGTAGTACAGCCAAATCCGGAGCTTTCTTT.

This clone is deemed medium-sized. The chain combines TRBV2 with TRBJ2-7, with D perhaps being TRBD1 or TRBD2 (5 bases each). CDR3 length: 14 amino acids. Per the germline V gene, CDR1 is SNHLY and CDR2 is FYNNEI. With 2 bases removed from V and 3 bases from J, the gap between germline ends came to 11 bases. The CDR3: CASSERGDYYEQYF. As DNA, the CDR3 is TGTGCCAGCAGTGAACGGGGCGACTACTACGAGCAGTACTTC.

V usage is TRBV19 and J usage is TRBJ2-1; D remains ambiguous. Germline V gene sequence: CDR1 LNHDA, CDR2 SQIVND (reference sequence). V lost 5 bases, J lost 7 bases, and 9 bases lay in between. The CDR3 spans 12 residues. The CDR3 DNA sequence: TGTGCCAGTAGTGGAACCATGAATGAGCAGTTCTTC. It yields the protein CASSGTMNEQFF.

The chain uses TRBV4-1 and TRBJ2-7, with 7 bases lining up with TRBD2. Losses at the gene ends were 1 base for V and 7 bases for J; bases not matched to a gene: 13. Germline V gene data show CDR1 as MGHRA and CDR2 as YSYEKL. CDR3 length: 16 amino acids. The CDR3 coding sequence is TGCGCCAGCAGCCAAGTTGGTGGCAGGACTAGGGCTGAGCAGTACTTC. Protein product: CASSQVGGRTRAEQYF.

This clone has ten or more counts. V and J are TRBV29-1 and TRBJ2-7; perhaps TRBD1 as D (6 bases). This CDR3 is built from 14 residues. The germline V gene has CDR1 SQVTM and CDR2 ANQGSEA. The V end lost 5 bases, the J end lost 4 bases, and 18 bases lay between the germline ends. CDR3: CSVQGAGVFYEQYF. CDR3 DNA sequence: TGCAGCGTTCAAGGGGCAGGGGTTTTTTACGAGCAGTACTTC.

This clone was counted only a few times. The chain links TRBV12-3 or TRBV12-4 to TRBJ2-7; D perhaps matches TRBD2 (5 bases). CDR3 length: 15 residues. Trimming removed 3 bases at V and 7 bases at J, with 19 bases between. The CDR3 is CASSFGGRAPGEQYF. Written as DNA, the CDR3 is TGTGCCAGCAGTTTTGGTGGGCGGGCCCCGGGAGAGCAGTACTTC.

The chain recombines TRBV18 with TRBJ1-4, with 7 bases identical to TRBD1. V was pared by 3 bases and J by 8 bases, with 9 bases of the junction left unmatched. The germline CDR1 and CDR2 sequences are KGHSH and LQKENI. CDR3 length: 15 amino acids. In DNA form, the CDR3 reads TGTGCCAGCTCACCGAGGGACAGAAAGTACGAAAAACTGTTTTTT. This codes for CASSPRDRKYEKLFF.

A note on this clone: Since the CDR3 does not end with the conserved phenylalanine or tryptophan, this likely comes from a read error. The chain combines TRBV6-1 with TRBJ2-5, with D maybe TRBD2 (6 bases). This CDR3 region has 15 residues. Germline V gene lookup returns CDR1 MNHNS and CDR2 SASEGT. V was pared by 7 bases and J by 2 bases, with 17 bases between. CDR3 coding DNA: TGTGCCAGCACTGGAATAGCGGCAACTCAAGAGACCCAGTACTGC. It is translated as CASTGIAATQETQYC.

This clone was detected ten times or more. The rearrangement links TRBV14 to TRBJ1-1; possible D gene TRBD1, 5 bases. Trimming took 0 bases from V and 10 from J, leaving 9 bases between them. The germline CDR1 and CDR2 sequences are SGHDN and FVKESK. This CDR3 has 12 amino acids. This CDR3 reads CASSQDRRGAFF. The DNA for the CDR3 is TGTGCCAGCAGCCAAGATAGGAGGGGAGCTTTCTTT.

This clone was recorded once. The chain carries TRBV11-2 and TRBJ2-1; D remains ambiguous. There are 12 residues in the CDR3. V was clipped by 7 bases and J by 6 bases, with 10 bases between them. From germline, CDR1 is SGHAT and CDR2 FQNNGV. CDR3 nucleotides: TGTGCCAGCATCCGGCTTCGCAATGAGCAGTTCTTC. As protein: CASIRLRNEQFF. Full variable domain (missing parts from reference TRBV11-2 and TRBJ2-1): EAGVAQSPRYKIIEKRQSVAFWCNPISGHATLYWYQQILGQGPKLLIQFQNNGVVDDSQLPKDRFSAERLKGVDSTLKIQPAKLEDSAVYLCASIRLRNEQFFGPGTRLTVL.

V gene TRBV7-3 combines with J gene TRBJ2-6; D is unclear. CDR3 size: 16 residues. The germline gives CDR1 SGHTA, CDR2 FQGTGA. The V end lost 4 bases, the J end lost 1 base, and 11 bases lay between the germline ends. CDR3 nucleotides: TGTGCCAGCAGCTCCATCTCGAGGTCTGGGGCCAACGTCCTGACTTTC. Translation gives CASSSISRSGANVLTF.

Here the CDR3 reads CSAREWGSGGNTEAFF. CDR3 nucleotides: TGCAGTGCTAGAGAATGGGGATCCGGTGGGAACACTGAAGCTTTCTTT. The chain carries TRBV20-1 and TRBJ1-1, with D unclear. V lost 0 bases, J lost 1 base, and 15 bases lay in between. CDR1 and CDR2 from the germline V gene are DFQATT and SNEGSKA (reference sequence). The CDR3 sequence is 16 residues long.

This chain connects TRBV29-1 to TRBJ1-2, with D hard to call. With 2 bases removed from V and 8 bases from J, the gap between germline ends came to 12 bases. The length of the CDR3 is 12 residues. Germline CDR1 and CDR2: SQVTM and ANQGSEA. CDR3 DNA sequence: TGCAGCGTTGAACGGCAGCCGGGGGGCTACACCTTC. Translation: CSVERQPGGYTF. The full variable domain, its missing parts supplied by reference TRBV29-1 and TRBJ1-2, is SAVISQKPSRDICQRGTSLTIQCQVDSQVTMMFWYRQQPGQSLTLIATANQGSEATYESGFVIDKFPISRPNLTFSTLTVSNMSPEDSSIYLCSVERQPGGYTFGSGTRLTVV.

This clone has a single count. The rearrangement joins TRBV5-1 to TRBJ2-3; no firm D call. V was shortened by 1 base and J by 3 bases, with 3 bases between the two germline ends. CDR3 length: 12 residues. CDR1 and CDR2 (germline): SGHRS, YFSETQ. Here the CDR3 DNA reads TGCGCCAGCAGCTTGACTACAGATACGCAGTATTTT. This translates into CASSLTTDTQYF.

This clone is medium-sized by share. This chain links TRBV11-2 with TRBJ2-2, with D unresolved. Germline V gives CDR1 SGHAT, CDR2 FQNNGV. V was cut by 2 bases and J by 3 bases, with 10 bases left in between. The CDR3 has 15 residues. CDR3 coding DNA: TGTGCCAGCAGCTTATACTACCCGGACACCGGGGAGCTGTTTTTT. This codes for CASSLYYPDTGELFF.

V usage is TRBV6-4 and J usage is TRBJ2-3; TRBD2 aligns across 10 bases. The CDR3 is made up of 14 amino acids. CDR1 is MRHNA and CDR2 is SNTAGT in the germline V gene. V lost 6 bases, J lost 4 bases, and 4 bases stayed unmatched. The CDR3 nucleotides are TGTGCCAGCAGCCCAGCGGGAGGGGCAGATACGCAGTATTTT. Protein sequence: CASSPAGGADTQYF.

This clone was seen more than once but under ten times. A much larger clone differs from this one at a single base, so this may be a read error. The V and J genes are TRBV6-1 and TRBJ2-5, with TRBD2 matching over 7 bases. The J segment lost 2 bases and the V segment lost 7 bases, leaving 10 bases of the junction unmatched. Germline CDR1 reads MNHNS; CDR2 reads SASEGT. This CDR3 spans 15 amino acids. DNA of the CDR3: TGTGCCAGCAACGGAATCGCGGGAGAACAAGAGACCCAGTACTTC. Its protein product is CASNGIAGEQETQYF.

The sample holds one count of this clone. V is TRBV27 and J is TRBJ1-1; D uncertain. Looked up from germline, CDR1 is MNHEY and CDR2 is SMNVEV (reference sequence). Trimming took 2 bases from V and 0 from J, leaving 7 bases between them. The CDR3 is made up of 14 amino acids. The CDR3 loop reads CASSLPGMNTEAFF. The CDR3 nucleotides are TGTGCCAGCAGTTTACCGGGGATGAACACTGAAGCTTTCTTT.

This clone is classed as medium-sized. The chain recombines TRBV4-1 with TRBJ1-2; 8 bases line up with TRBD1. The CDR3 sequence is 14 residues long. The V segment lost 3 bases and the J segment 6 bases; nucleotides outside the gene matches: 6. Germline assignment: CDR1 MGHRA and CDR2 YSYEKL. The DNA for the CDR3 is TGCGCCAGCAGCCACGTCAGGGGGCTTGATGGCTACACCTTC. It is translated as CASSHVRGLDGYTF.

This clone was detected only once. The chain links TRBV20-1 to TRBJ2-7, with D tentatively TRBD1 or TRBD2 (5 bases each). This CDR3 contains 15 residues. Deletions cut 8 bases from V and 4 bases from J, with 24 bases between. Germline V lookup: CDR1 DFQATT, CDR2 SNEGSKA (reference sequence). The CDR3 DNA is TGCAGTACCCTTCTTCCGGGACGGCTAGATTACGAGCAGTACTTC. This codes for CSTLLPGRLDYEQYF.

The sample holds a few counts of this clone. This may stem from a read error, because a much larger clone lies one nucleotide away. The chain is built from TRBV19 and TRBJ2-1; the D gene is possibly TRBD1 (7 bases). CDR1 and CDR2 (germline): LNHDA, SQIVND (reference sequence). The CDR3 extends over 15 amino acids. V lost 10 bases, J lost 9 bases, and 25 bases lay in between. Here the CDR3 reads CATKMAGQSDSEQFF. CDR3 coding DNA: TGTGCCACCAAGATGGCGGGACAGTCCGACAGTGAGCAGTTCTTC.

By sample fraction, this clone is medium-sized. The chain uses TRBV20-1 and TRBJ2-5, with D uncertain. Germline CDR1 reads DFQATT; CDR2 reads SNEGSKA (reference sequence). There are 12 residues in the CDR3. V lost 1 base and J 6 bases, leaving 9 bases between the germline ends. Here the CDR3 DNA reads TGCAGTGCTAGAGTTAGTATACAGACCCAGTACTTC. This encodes CSARVSIQTQYF.

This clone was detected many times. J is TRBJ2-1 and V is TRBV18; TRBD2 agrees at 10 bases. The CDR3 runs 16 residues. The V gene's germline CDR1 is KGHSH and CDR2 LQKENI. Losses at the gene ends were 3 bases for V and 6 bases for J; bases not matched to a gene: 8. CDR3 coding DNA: TGTGCCAGCTCACCCTCTAGCGGGAGACTCCCCAATGAGCAGTTCTTC. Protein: CASSPSSGRLPNEQFF.

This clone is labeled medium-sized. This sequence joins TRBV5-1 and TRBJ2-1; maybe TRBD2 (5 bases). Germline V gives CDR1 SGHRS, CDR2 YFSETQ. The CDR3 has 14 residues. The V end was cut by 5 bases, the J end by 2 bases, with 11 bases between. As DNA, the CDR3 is TGCGCCAGCAGGTCTGGGGAGACCTACAATGAGCAGTTCTTC. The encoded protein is CASRSGETYNEQFF.

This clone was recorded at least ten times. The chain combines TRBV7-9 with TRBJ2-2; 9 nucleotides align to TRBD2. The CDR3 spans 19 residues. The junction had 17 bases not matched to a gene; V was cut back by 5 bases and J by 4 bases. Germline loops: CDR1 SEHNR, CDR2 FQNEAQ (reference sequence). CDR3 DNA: TGTGCCAGCAGCCCCGCCCTGGGCCATGGCGGGAGGGTCACCGGGGAGCTGTTTTTT. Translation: CASSPALGHGGRVTGELFF.

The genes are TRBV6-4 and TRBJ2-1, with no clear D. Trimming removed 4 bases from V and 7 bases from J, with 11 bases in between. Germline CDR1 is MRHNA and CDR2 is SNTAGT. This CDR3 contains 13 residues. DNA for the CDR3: TGTGCCAGCAGTGGTAATATGGGTAATGAGCAGTTCTTC. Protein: CASSGNMGNEQFF.

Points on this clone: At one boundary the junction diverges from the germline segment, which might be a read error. CDR3 sequence: CAIGRGANVLTF. The CDR3 DNA reads TGTGCCATCGGTCGGGGGGCCAACGTGCTGACTTTC. The chain is built from TRBV9 and TRBJ2-6, with D possibly being TRBD2 (7 bases). From germline, CDR1 is SGDLS and CDR2 YYNGEE. The CDR3 runs 12 residues.